The clone carrying this TCR beta chain was observed many times. Its antigen is not identified. The CDR3 runs 15 residues. V shed 2 bases and J shed 9 bases, with 17 bases lying between them. In germline, CDR1 is ENHRY, CDR2 SYGVKD. The data were obtained in a study of blood T cells in healthy people across ages. Study-wide results and limits: Across the age range, TCR beta diversity per million T cells fell in a roughly linear way.

Primers used in a second PCR of about 7 to 12 cycles were a sample-barcoded 5' primer and a J-beta primer mix. At least 2.5 million CDR3-containing paired-end reads were obtained per sample. Via MiXCR, TCRdb re-called the 5' RACE reads, giving one row per CDR3 protein. Here the sample spans around 1,500,000 distinct CDR3 sequences, 28% being singletons. The sample was blood. The source of this sequence is a woman younger than 45 in good health. The J gene is TRBJ2-4, the V gene TRBV10-3, with TRBD2 as a possible D gene (5 bases). As DNA, the CDR3 is TGTGCCATCAGTGAGCCAAGAGACCCGGCGGGCATTCAGTACTTC. Translated, it gives CAISEPRDPAGIQYF.